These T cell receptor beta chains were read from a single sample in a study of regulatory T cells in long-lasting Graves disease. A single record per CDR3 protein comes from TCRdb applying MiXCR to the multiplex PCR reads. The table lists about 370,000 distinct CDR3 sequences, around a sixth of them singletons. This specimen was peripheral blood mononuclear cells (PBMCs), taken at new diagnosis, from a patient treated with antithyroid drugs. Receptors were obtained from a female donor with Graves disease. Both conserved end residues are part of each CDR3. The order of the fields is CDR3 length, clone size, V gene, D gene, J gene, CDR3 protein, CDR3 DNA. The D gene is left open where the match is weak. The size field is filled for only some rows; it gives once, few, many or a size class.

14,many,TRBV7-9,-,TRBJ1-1,CASTTSGGMTEAFF,TGTGCCAGCACTACCTCCGGGGGTATGACTGAAGCTTTCTTT
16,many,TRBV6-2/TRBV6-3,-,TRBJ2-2,CASSEGGQLNTGELFF,TGTGCCAGCAGTGAGGGAGGACAGCTGAACACCGGGGAGCTGTTTTTT
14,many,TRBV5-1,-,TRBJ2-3,CASSLGRVTDTQYF,TGTGCCAGCAGCTTAGGCAGAGTCACAGATACGCAGTATTTT
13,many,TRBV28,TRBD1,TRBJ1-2,CAIKQGAGYGYTF,TGTGCCATCAAGCAGGGGGCAGGGTATGGCTACACCTTC
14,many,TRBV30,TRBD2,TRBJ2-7,CAWSGTGTNYEQYF,TGTGCCTGGAGTGGTACCGGGACTAACTACGAGCAGTACTTC
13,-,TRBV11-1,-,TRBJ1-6,CASSDYRDRRLHF,TGTGCCAGCAGCGACTACAGAGACAGGCGCCTCCACTTT
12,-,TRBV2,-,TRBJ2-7,CASNQYRGVQYF,TGTGCCAGCAACCAGTATCGGGGAGTGCAGTACTTC
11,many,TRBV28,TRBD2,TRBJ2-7,CASRLAYEQYF,TGTGCCAGCAGACTAGCGTACGAGCAGTACTTC
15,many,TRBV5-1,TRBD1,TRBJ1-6,CASSLAGTGYSPLHF,TGCGCCAGCAGCTTGGCCGGGACAGGGTATTCACCCCTCCACTTT
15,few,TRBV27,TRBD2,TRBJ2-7,CASSWNSGRSYEQYF,TGTGCCAGCAGTTGGAATAGCGGGAGATCTTACGAGCAGTACTTC
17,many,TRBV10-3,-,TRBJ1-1,CAISDSYGLTRVTEAFF,TGTGCCATCAGTGACTCGTACGGATTGACACGGGTCACTGAAGCTTTCTTT
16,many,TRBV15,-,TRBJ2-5,CATSRESQKYQETQYF,TGTGCCACCAGCAGAGAAAGTCAGAAGTACCAAGAGACCCAGTACTTC
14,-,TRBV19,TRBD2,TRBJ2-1,CASSIQRGGAEQFF,TGTGCCAGTAGTATACAGCGGGGGGGCGCTGAGCAGTTCTTC
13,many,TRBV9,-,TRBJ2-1,CASSVDGGNEQFF,TGTGCCAGCAGCGTGGATGGGGGCAATGAGCAGTTCTTC
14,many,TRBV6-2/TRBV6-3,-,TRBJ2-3,CASSLQGFGDTQYF,TGTGCCAGCAGCCTACAGGGCTTCGGGGATACGCAGTATTTT
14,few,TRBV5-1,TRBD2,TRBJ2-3,CASSFTRTSGGGYF,TGCGCCAGCAGTTTTACTCGGACTAGCGGGGGCGGGTATTTT